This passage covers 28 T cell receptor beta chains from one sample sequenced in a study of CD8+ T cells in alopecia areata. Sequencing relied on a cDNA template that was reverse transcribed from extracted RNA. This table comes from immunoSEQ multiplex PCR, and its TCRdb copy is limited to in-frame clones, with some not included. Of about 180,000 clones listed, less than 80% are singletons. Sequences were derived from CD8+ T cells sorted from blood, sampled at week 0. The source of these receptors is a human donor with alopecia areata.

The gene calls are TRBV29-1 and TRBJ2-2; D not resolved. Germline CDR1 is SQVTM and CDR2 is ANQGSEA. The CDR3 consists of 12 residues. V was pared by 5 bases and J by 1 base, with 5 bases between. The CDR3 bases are TGCAGCGTTATGGGGAACACCGGGGAGCTGTTTTTT. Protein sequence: CSVMGNTGELFF.

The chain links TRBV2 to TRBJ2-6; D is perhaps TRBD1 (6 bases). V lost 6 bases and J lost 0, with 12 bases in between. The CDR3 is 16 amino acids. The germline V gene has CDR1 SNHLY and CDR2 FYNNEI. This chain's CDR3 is CASRGTSTSGANVLTF. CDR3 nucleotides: TGTGCCAGCAGGGGGACATCCACCTCTGGGGCCAACGTCCTGACTTTC.

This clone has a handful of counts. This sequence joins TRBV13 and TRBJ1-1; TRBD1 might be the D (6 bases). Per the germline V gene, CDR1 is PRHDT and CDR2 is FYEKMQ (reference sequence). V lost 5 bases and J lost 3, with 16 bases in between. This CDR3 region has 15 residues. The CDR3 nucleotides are TGTGCCAGCAGCCCTAGACAGGAGGGTGACACTGAAGCTTTCTTT. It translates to CASSPRQEGDTEAFF.

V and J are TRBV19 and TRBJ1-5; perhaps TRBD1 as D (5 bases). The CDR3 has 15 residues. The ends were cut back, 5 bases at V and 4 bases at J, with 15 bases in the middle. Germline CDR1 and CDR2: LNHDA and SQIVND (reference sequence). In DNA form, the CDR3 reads TGTGCCAGTAGTCCTCGAGGGGCCCCAAATCAGCCCCAGCATTTT. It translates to CASSPRGAPNQPQHF.

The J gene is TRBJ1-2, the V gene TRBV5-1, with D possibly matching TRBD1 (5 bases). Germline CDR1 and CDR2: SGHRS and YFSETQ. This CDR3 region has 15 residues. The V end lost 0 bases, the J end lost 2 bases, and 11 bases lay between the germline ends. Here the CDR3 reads CASSLERGPNYGYTF. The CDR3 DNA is TGCGCCAGCAGCTTGGAGAGGGGACCGAACTATGGCTACACCTTC.

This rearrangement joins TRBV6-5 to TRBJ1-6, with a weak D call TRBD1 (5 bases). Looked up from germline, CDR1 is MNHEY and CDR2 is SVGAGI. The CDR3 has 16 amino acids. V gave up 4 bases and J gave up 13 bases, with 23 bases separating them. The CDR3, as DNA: TGTGCCAGCAGTTTGACGGGGGGGACCCTGAAGTTCCCCCTCCACTTT. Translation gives CASSLTGGTLKFPLHF.

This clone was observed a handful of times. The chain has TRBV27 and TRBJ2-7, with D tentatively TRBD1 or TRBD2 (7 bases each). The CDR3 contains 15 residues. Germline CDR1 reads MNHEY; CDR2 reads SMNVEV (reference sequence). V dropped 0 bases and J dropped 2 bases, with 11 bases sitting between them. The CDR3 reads CASSLSGGTAYEQYF. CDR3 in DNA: TGTGCCAGCAGTTTATCGGGGGGGACAGCCTACGAGCAGTACTTC.

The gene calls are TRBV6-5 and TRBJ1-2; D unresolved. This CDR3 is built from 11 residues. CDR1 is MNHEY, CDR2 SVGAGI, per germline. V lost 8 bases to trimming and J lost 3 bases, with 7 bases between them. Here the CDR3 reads CASGPDYGYTF. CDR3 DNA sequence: TGTGCCAGCGGGCCTGACTATGGCTACACCTTC.

The CDR3 nucleotides are TGTGCCAGCAGTGATGCCGGAAATCAGCCCCAGCATTTT. Its translation is CASSDAGNQPQHF. V gene TRBV2 combines with J gene TRBJ1-5, with unresolved D. V gave up 3 bases and J gave up 4 bases, with 7 bases separating them. The CDR3 covers 13 residues. Germline V gene sequence: CDR1 SNHLY, CDR2 FYNNEI.

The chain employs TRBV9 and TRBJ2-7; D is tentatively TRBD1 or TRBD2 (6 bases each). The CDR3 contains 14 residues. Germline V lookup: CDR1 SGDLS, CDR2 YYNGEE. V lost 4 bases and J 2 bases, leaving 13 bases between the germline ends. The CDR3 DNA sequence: TGTGCCAGCAGCTTGGGGGGCAGGGCCTACGAGCAGTACTTC. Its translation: CASSLGGRAYEQYF.

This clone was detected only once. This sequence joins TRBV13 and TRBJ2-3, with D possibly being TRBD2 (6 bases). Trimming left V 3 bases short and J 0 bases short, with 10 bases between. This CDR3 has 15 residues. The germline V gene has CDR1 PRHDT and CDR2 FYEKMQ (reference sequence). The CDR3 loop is CASSFTGTSTDTQYF. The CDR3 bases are TGTGCCAGCAGCTTTACCGGGACTAGCACAGATACGCAGTATTTT.

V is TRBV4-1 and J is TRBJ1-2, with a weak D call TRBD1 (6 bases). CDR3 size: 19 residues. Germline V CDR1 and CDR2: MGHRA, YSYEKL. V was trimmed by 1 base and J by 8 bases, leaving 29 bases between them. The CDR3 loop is CASSQVLPKPIGGKEGYTF. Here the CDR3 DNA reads TGCGCCAGCAGCCAAGTCCTCCCCAAGCCGATAGGGGGGAAGGAGGGCTACACCTTC.

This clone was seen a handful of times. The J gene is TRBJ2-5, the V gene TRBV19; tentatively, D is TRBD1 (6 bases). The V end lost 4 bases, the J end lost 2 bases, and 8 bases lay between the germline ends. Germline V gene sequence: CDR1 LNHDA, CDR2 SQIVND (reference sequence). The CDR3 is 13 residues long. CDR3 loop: CASSTGHQETQYF. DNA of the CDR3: TGTGCCAGTAGTACGGGACATCAAGAGACCCAGTACTTC. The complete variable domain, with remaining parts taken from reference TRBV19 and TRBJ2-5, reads DGGITQSPKYLFRKEGQNVTLSCEQNLNHDAMYWYRQDPGQGLRLIYYSQIVNDFQKGDIAEGYSVSREKKESFPLTVTSAQKNPTAFYLCASSTGHQETQYFGPGTRLLVL.

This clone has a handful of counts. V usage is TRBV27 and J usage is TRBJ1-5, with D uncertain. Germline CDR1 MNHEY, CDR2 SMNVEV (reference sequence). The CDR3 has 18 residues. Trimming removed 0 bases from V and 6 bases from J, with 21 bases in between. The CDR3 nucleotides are TGTGCCAGCAGTTTATCCCCCCCCGCGCCCGGATGGAGTCAGCCCCAGCATTTT. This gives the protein CASSLSPPAPGWSQPQHF.

Here the CDR3 reads CSVGQGDRAHGELFF. The CDR3 DNA reads TGCAGCGTTGGGCAGGGGGACAGGGCGCACGGGGAGCTGTTTTTT. The chain joins TRBV29-1 to TRBJ2-2; TRBD1 matches 9 bases. Trimming took 4 bases from V and 7 from J; bases not matched to a gene: 10. This CDR3 contains 15 residues. CDR1 and CDR2 (germline): SQVTM, ANQGSEA.

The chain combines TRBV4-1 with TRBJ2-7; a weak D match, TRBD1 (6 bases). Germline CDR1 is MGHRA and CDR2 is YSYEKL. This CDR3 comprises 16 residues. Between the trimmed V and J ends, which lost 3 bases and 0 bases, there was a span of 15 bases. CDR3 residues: CASSQDLGTYSYEQYF. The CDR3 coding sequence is TGCGCCAGCAGCCAGGACCTCGGGACATACTCCTACGAGCAGTACTTC.

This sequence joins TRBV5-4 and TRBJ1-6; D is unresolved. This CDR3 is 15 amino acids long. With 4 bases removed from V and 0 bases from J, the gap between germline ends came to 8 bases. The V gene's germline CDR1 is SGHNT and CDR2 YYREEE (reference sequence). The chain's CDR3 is CASSRESSYNSPLHF. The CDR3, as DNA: TGTGCCAGCAGCCGCGAGAGCTCCTATAATTCACCCCTCCACTTT.

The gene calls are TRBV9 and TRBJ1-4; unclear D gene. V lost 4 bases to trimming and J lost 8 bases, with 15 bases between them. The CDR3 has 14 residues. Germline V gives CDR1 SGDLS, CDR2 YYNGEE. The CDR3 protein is CASSLTTSGEKLFF. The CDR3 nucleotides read TGTGCCAGCAGCTTAACCACCTCCGGGGAAAAACTGTTTTTT.

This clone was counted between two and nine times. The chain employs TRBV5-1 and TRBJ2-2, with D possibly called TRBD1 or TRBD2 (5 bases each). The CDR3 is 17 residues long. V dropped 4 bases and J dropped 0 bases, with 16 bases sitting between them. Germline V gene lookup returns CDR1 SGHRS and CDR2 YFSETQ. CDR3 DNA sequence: TGCGCCAGCAGCCCGGGTGGGACGGCTACGAACACCGGGGAGCTGTTTTTT. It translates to CASSPGGTATNTGELFF.

The CDR3 DNA follows: TGCGCCAGCAGCTTGGACAGGGACAGAACCACAGATACGCAGTATTTT. Translating it yields CASSLDRDRTTDTQYF. This chain connects TRBV5-1 to TRBJ2-3; 7 nucleotides align to TRBD1. V was pared by 0 bases and J by 2 bases, with 6 bases of the junction left unmatched. In germline, CDR1 is SGHRS, CDR2 YFSETQ. This CDR3 has 16 amino acids. The complete variable domain, with remaining parts taken from reference TRBV5-1 and TRBJ2-3, reads KAGVTQTPRYLIKTRGQQVTLSCSPISGHRSVSWYQQTPGQGLQFLFEYFSETQRNKGNFPGRFSGRQFSNSRSEMNVSTLELGDSALYLCASSLDRDRTTDTQYFGPGTRLTVL.

The CDR3 is CASSFGGRETQYF. CDR3 coding DNA: TGTGCCAGCAGTTTCGGGGGGCGGGAGACCCAGTACTTC. This sequence joins TRBV6-5 and TRBJ2-5; a possible D gene is TRBD2 (7 bases). The CDR3 totals 13 residues. V was cut by 4 bases and J by 5 bases, with 11 bases left in between. Germline values: CDR1 MNHEY, CDR2 SVGAGI.

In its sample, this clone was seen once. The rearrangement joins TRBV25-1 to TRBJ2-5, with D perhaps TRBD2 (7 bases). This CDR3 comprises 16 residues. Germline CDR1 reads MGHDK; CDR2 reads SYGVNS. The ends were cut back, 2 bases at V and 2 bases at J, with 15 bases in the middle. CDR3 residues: CASSEQGRGLQETQYF. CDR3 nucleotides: TGTGCCAGCAGTGAACAGGGCAGGGGACTACAAGAGACCCAGTACTTC.

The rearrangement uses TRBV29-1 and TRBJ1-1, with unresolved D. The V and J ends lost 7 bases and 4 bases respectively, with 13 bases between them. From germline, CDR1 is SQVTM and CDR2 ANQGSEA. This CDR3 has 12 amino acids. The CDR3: CSGGAGPTEAFF. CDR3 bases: TGCAGCGGCGGCGCAGGCCCCACTGAAGCTTTCTTT. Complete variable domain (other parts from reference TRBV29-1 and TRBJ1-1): SAVISQKPSRDICQRGTSLTIQCQVDSQVTMMFWYRQQPGQSLTLIATANQGSEATYESGFVIDKFPISRPNLTFSTLTVSNMSPEDSSIYLCSGGAGPTEAFFGQGTRLTVV.

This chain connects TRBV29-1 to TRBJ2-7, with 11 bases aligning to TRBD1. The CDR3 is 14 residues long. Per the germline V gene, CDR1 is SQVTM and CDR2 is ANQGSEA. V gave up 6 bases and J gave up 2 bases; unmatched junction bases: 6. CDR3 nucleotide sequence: TGCAGCGTCCGGAGGGGACAGGGGGCCTACGAGCAGTACTTC. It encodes CSVRRGQGAYEQYF.

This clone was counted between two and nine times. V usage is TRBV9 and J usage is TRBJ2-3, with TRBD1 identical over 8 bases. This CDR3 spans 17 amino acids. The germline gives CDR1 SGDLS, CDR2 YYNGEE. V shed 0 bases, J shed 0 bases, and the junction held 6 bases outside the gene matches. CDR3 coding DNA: TGTGCCAGCAGCGTAGACCAGGGGGCTCCTAGCACAGATACGCAGTATTTT. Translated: CASSVDQGAPSTDTQYF.

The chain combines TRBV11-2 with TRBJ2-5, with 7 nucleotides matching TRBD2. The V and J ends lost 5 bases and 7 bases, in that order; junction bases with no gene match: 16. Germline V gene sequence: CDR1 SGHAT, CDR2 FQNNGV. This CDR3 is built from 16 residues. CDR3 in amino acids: CASSADRGDQAGTQYF. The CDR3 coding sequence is TGTGCCAGCAGCGCAGACCGGGGGGACCAAGCAGGGACCCAGTACTTC.

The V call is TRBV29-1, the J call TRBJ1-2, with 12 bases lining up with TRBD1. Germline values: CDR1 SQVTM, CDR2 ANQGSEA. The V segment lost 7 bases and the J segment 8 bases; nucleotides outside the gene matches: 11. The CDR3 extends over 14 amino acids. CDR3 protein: CSATGTGGEGGYTF. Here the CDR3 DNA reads TGCAGCGCCACCGGGACAGGGGGCGAAGGGGGCTACACCTTC.

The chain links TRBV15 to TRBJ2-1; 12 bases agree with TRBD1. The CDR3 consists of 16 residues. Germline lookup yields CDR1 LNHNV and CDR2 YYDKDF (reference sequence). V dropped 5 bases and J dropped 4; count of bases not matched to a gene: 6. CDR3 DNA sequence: TGTGCCACCAGCGGGGGACAGGGGGCAGGTTACAATGAGCAGTTCTTC. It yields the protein CATSGGQGAGYNEQFF.